This entry concerns a single TCR beta chain. Its antigen remains unidentified. The source of the sample is a study of T cell responses to AZD1222 COVID-19 vaccine. Study details: Pooling was applied to second doses at about 4 or about 12 weeks. Study-wide points: Clonal diversity may have been underestimated in mostly white British donors. Among spike-specific TCRs, nearly half reportedly target unmutated variant regions. Two AZD1222 doses significantly raised spike-specific TCR breadth and depth over controls.

Libraries were prepared by immunoSEQ multiplex PCR; TCRdb keeps only in-frame clonotypes and omits some of them. The repertoire has 57,000 or so clones, about 70% of them found once; the top ten carry roughly an eighth. Material: peripheral blood, obtained on day 0 of AZD1222 vaccination. The clonotype comes from an adult in good health.

CDR3 in amino acids: CASSVGGQGRTEAFF. CDR3 DNA sequence: TGTGCCAGCAGCGTAGGGGGACAGGGTAGGACTGAAGCTTTCTTT. The chain combines TRBV9 with TRBJ1-1; 9 bases line up with TRBD1. The CDR3 totals 15 residues. The V and J ends lost 0 bases and 5 bases, in that order; junction bases with no gene match: 5. Germline CDR1 and CDR2: SGDLS and YYNGEE.